Following are 25 T cell receptor beta chains from one sample sequenced in a study of cytomegalovirus exposure and HLA in healthy donors. 60 Vbeta and 13 Jbeta primers were used in PCR. The protocol was immunoSEQ multiplex PCR, while the TCRdb copy is restricted to in-frame clones and leaves out a portion. The sample lists around 150,000 clones, around 79% seen once, with about 1.5% in the top ten. The sequencing sample was made of PBMCs. The receptor source for this set is a woman in her forties in good health and CMV-seronegative.

V gene TRBV5-1 combines with J gene TRBJ1-1, with D perhaps TRBD1 (6 bases). Germline CDR1 is SGHRS and CDR2 is YFSETQ. V was pared by 2 bases and J by 11 bases, with 16 bases between. The CDR3 length is 13 residues. CDR3 sequence reads: CASSFGEQGRAFF. For the CDR3, the DNA is TGCGCCAGCAGCTTTGGGGAACAGGGTAGGGCTTTCTTT.

The rearrangement links TRBV7-8 to TRBJ2-1, with 8 bases identical to TRBD1. Germline loops: CDR1 SGHVS, CDR2 FQNEAQ. This CDR3 contains 15 residues. With 5 bases clipped from V and 7 bases from J, the junction kept 10 bases outside the gene matches. CDR3 coding DNA: TGTGCCAGCAGCCGACAGGGGACAGGCGGGAATGAGCAGTTCTTC. Translating gives CASSRQGTGGNEQFF.

The rearrangement uses TRBV9 and TRBJ2-5; 9 bases match TRBD2. CDR3 length: 14 residues. J was trimmed by 1 base and V by 3 bases; bases with no gene match: 1. Germline V gives CDR1 SGDLS, CDR2 YYNGEE. The CDR3 sequence is CASSASGAQETQYF. DNA for the CDR3: TGTGCCAGCAGCGCTAGCGGGGCCCAAGAGACCCAGTACTTC.

The chain uses TRBV28 and TRBJ1-2; D possibly corresponds to TRBD1 (5 bases). Trimming removed 6 bases at V and 6 bases at J, with 20 bases between. Looked up from germline, CDR1 is MDHEN and CDR2 is SYDVKM. The CDR3 spans 15 residues. The CDR3 loop is CASSSQATGRDGYTF. The DNA of the CDR3 is TGTGCCAGCAGCTCGCAAGCAACGGGCAGGGATGGCTACACCTTC.

DNA for the CDR3: TGTGCCACCAGCAGTATCAGCAATCAGCCCCAGCATTTT. Its translation is CATSSISNQPQHF. V and J are TRBV15 and TRBJ1-5; D is unclear. This CDR3 is 13 amino acids long. Germline V CDR1 and CDR2: LNHNV, YYDKDF (reference sequence). Between the trimmed V and J ends, which lost 3 bases and 1 base, there was a span of 4 bases. The variable domain in full, completed from reference TRBV15 and TRBJ1-5, reads DAMVIQNPRYQVTQFGKPVTLSCSQTLNHNVMYWYQQKSSQAPKLLFHYYDKDFNNEADTPDNFQSRRPNTSFCFLDIRSPGLGDTAMYLCATSSISNQPQHFGDGTRLSIL.

This chain links TRBV4-1 with TRBJ1-4; perhaps TRBD1 as D (5 bases). The CDR3 covers 16 residues. CDR1 is MGHRA, CDR2 YSYEKL, per germline. Trimming removed 3 bases at V and 0 bases at J, with 11 bases between. CDR3 in DNA: TGCGCCAGCAGCCATACCGCGGGGGCAACTAATGAAAAACTGTTTTTT. This codes for CASSHTAGATNEKLFF.

The CDR3 region has the DNA TGCGCCAGCAGCCTGGGACTAGCGGGTCGGGATGAGCAGTTCTTC. This gives the protein CASSLGLAGRDEQFF. The V call is TRBV4-1, the J call TRBJ2-1; 12 positions match TRBD2. The length of the CDR3 is 15 residues. Unmatched junction bases numbered 6, after V lost 4 bases and J lost 8 bases. Germline V gives CDR1 MGHRA, CDR2 YSYEKL.

This chain joins TRBV27 and TRBJ1-1, with a tentative D call TRBD1 (5 bases). Between the trimmed V and J ends, which lost 5 bases and 5 bases, there was a span of 18 bases. This CDR3 region has 15 residues. Germline values: CDR1 MNHEY, CDR2 SMNVEV (reference sequence). The chain's CDR3 is CASSPIRGVETEAFF. For the CDR3, the DNA is TGTGCCAGCAGTCCAATTAGGGGCGTAGAGACTGAAGCTTTCTTT.

This clone was picked up a small number of times. The chain recombines TRBV4-1 with TRBJ1-6; perhaps TRBD1 as D (6 bases). The CDR3 totals 17 residues. The germline gives CDR1 MGHRA, CDR2 YSYEKL. V gave up 0 bases and J gave up 10 bases, with 19 bases separating them. DNA of the CDR3: TGCGCCAGCAGCCAAGAATATCGGGTACAGGGCTGGTCACCCCTCCACTTT. This translates into CASSQEYRVQGWSPLHF.

This clone was detected only a few times. V is TRBV10-1 and J is TRBJ2-4; no clear D gene. CDR1 is WNHNN and CDR2 is SYGVQD in the germline V gene (reference sequence). Trimming stripped 3 bases from V and 1 base from J, with 4 bases between. This CDR3 spans 13 amino acids. The CDR3 spells CASSDRAKNIQYF. CDR3 coding DNA: TGCGCCAGCAGTGACAGGGCCAAAAACATTCAGTACTTC.

The rearrangement links TRBV7-2 to TRBJ2-3; 9 bases match TRBD2. From germline, CDR1 is SGHTA and CDR2 FQGNSA. The CDR3 length is 17 residues. J was trimmed by 2 bases and V by 1 base; bases with no gene match: 7. The DNA of the CDR3 is TGTGCCAGCAGCTTAGGGTCCCTAGCGGGGTTCACAGATACGCAGTATTTT. This codes for CASSLGSLAGFTDTQYF.

Concerning this clone: The same CDR3 is also encoded by other DNA sequences in this sample. J is TRBJ2-1 and V is TRBV4-3; D unresolved. The CDR3 covers 15 residues. Germline CDR1 is LGHNA and CDR2 is YSLEER. Trimming cost V 0 bases and J 2 bases, with 8 bases left between them. The CDR3 region has the DNA TGCGCCAGCAGCCAAGAGGGCACCACCTACAATGAGCAGTTCTTC. Translation gives CASSQEGTTYNEQFF.

The chain joins TRBV6-1 to TRBJ2-3, with D unresolved. V lost 0 bases, J lost 2 bases, and 12 bases lay in between. CDR1 and CDR2 from the germline V gene are MNHNS and SASEGT. This CDR3 has 16 amino acids. This CDR3 is CASSEARFRNTDTQYF. CDR3 DNA: TGTGCCAGCAGTGAAGCGCGGTTCCGAAACACAGATACGCAGTATTTT.

The chain carries TRBV14 and TRBJ2-1, with 11 bases that match TRBD2. V trimming: 4 bases; J trimming: 4 bases; junction bases outside the gene matches: 6. This CDR3 has 16 residues. Germline V gives CDR1 SGHDN, CDR2 FVKESK. The CDR3 reads CASSPVTSGVYNEQFF. CDR3 DNA: TGTGCCAGCAGCCCGGTGACTAGCGGGGTTTACAATGAGCAGTTCTTC.

V and J are TRBV5-1 and TRBJ2-1; 7 bases fit TRBD2. In germline, CDR1 is SGHRS, CDR2 YFSETQ. V shed 5 bases, J shed 6 bases, and the junction held 8 bases outside the gene matches. There are 14 residues in the CDR3. CDR3 residues: CASSTPGLSNEQFF. The CDR3 DNA reads as TGCGCCAGCAGTACTCCGGGACTAAGCAATGAGCAGTTCTTC.

This clone was seen a handful of times. The rearrangement joins TRBV5-4 to TRBJ2-7; D call uncertain. Trimming stripped 0 bases from V and 1 base from J, with 8 bases between. CDR3 length equals 14 residues. Germline V gives CDR1 SGHNT, CDR2 YYREEE (reference sequence). The CDR3 DNA reads as TGTGCCAGCAGCTTGGACAGCTTTTCCTACGAGCAGTACTTC. It encodes CASSLDSFSYEQYF.

The genes are TRBV5-8 and TRBJ1-4, with D possibly matching TRBD1 (6 bases). The V gene's germline CDR1 is SGHTS and CDR2 YDEGEE. V was clipped by 4 bases and J by 0 bases, with 10 bases between them. The CDR3 loop spans 15 amino acids. For the CDR3, the DNA is TGTGCCAGCAGCCTGAGGACAGCAACTAATGAAAAACTGTTTTTT. Translating it yields CASSLRTATNEKLFF.

The chain uses TRBV29-1 and TRBJ2-7, with a weak D call TRBD1 (5 bases). Trimming stripped 4 bases from V and 2 bases from J, with 6 bases between. The CDR3 covers 11 residues. CDR1 is SQVTM and CDR2 is ANQGSEA in the germline V gene. CDR3 loop: CSVGGAYEQYF. For the CDR3, the DNA is TGCAGCGTTGGGGGCGCCTACGAGCAGTACTTC.

The chain carries TRBV6-6 and TRBJ2-7, with a weak D call TRBD1 (6 bases). The germline V and J ends were trimmed by 5 bases and 4 bases, with 9 bases remaining between them. CDR1 MNHNY and CDR2 SVGAGI come from the germline V gene (reference sequence). CDR3 length: 12 amino acids. The CDR3 sequence is CASSTQGYEQYF. The DNA for the CDR3 is TGTGCCAGCAGTACCCAGGGGTACGAGCAGTACTTC.

The V and J genes are TRBV6-6 and TRBJ1-2; D gene uncertain. Trimming removed 6 bases from V and 7 bases from J, with 15 bases in between. This CDR3 region has 13 residues. Germline-derived CDR1 and CDR2 are MNHNY and SVGAGI (reference sequence). In DNA, the CDR3 is TGTGCCAGCAGCCCCGAAGGAGGAAGTGGCTACACCTTC. Its translation is CASSPEGGSGYTF.

This rearrangement joins TRBV5-6 to TRBJ1-1; TRBD1 is a possible D gene (6 bases). In germline, CDR1 is SGHDT, CDR2 YYEEEE. Trimming took 0 bases from V and 7 from J, leaving 16 bases between them. CDR3 size: 15 residues. The chain's CDR3 is CASSLVGHSLGEAFF. The CDR3, as DNA: TGTGCCAGCAGCTTGGTGGGACATTCCTTGGGTGAAGCTTTCTTT.

The DNA for the CDR3 is TGTGCCAGCAGCTTGGGAGGGTTGGGACTCTCTGGACCCATCTATGGCTACACCTTC. As protein: CASSLGGLGLSGPIYGYTF. The V and J genes are TRBV5-8 and TRBJ1-2; possibly TRBD1 for D (5 bases). The CDR3 totals 19 residues. CDR1 and CDR2 from the germline V gene are SGHTS and YDEGEE. V lost 0 bases, J lost 4 bases, and 25 bases lay in between.

V gene TRBV27 combines with J gene TRBJ2-7; 7 bases agree with TRBD1. Germline CDR1 reads MNHEY; CDR2 reads SMNVEV (reference sequence). V gave up 4 bases and J gave up 5 bases; unmatched junction bases: 5. The length of the CDR3 is 13 residues. CDR3 in amino acids: CASSSDRVDEQYF. The CDR3 nucleotides are TGTGCCAGCAGTTCCGACAGGGTGGACGAGCAGTACTTC.

The V call is TRBV5-1, the J call TRBJ2-7, with TRBD1 matching 10 bases. The germline V gene has CDR1 SGHRS and CDR2 YFSETQ. This CDR3 is built from 15 residues. V dropped 1 base and J dropped 6; count of bases not matched to a gene: 7. The CDR3 region has the DNA TGCGCCAGCAGCTTGTTGACAGGGGGCAACGGCGAGCAGTACTTC. Encoded protein: CASSLLTGGNGEQYF.

The J gene is TRBJ2-5, the V gene TRBV7-9, with TRBD1 identical over 11 bases. The junction had 8 bases not matched to a gene; V was cut back by 3 bases and J by 5 bases. The CDR3 is 16 residues long. Germline CDR1 SEHNR, CDR2 FQNEAQ (reference sequence). CDR3 sequence reads: CASSFGDRGNAETQYF. The CDR3 nucleotides are TGTGCCAGCAGCTTCGGGGACAGGGGGAACGCGGAGACCCAGTACTTC. Full variable domain (remainder filled in from reference TRBV7-9 and TRBJ2-5): DTGVSQNPRHKITKRGQNVTFRCDPISEHNRLYWYRQTLGQGPEFLTYFQNEAQLEKSRLLSDRFSAERPKGSFSTLEIQRTEQGDSAMYLCASSFGDRGNAETQYFGPGTRLLVL.